Below are 32 T cell receptor beta chains sequenced from a single sample in a study of CD8+ T cells in alopecia areata. Following RNA extraction, reverse transcription yielded cDNA that acted as the sequencing template. Assay used: immunoSEQ multiplex PCR; TCRdb lists only in-frame clones, some missing. This table has some 110,000 clones, 35% to 40% appearing once. Sequencing was performed on CD4+ T cells sorted from blood. The receptor set was obtained from a human donor with alopecia areata.

This clone was seen a handful of times. This chain uses TRBV11-2 with TRBJ1-4, with unresolved D. Trimming cost V 1 base and J 0 bases, with 9 bases left between them. This CDR3 spans 16 amino acids. From germline, CDR1 is SGHAT and CDR2 FQNNGV. CDR3 region: CASSLVLRATNEKLFF. CDR3 nucleotide sequence: TGTGCCAGCAGCTTAGTTCTGAGGGCAACTAATGAAAAACTGTTTTTT.

This clone showed up just a few times. The rearrangement links TRBV9 to TRBJ2-2; 12 nucleotides agree with TRBD1. CDR3 size: 16 residues. V was clipped by 3 bases and J by 4 bases; unmatched bases: 4. Germline V gives CDR1 SGDLS, CDR2 YYNGEE. The CDR3 DNA is TGTGCCAGCAGCGGGGGACAGGGGGCGCCCACCGGGGAGCTGTTTTTT. Amino acid sequence: CASSGGQGAPTGELFF.

The CDR3 is CASSHGQGYHNEQFF. The CDR3 DNA follows: TGCGCCAGCAGCCACGGACAGGGGTACCACAATGAGCAGTTCTTC. The chain links TRBV4-1 to TRBJ2-1; 9 nucleotides line up with TRBD1. CDR1 and CDR2 (germline): MGHRA, YSYEKL. This CDR3 has 15 amino acids. J gave up 5 bases and V 3 bases, and 5 bases lay outside the gene matches.

The chain carries TRBV6-5 and TRBJ2-3, with TRBD1 as a possible D gene (8 bases). Germline-derived CDR1 and CDR2 are MNHEY and SVGAGI. The CDR3 has 15 residues. V was clipped by 0 bases and J by 6 bases, with 13 bases between them. The CDR3, as DNA: TGTGCCAGCAGTTACTCGAACAGGGGGGGGGATACGCAGTATTTT. As protein: CASSYSNRGGDTQYF.

The J gene is TRBJ1-6, the V gene TRBV29-1; possible D gene TRBD1, 6 bases. The CDR3 runs 14 residues. CDR1 is SQVTM and CDR2 is ANQGSEA in the germline V gene. Trimming removed 6 bases from V and 5 bases from J, with 14 bases in between. CDR3 sequence reads: CSVTTGGHNSPLHF. For the CDR3, the DNA is TGCAGCGTGACCACGGGGGGCCATAATTCACCCCTCCACTTT.

This clone has just one count. This chain connects TRBV30 to TRBJ1-4; 9 bases agree with TRBD1. With 3 bases clipped from V and 5 bases from J, the junction kept 4 bases outside the gene matches. The CDR3 sequence is 14 residues long. CDR1 is GTSNPN and CDR2 is SVGIG in the germline V gene (reference sequence). The DNA of the CDR3 is TGTGCCTGGAGCCCCGGGACAGGGAATGAAAAACTGTTTTTT. Amino acids: CAWSPGTGNEKLFF. Using reference TRBV30 and TRBJ1-4 for the parts outside the CDR3, the full variable domain is SQTIHQWPATLVQPVGSPLSLECTVEGTSNPNLYWYRQAAGRGLQLLFYSVGIGQISSEVPQNLSASRPQDRQFILSSKKLLLSDSGFYLCAWSPGTGNEKLFFGSGTQLSVL.

The chain joins TRBV18 to TRBJ1-1, with D possibly matching TRBD1 (6 bases). Germline CDR1 KGHSH, CDR2 LQKENI. CDR3 length: 14 residues. V shed 0 bases and J shed 5 bases, with 10 bases lying between them. The CDR3 coding sequence is TGTGCCAGCTCACCACCCGCAGGGACAACTGAAGCTTTCTTT. This encodes CASSPPAGTTEAFF.

This clone was seen only a few times. The chain couples TRBV4-1 to TRBJ2-4, with 9 bases matching TRBD1. CDR3 length: 17 amino acids. V was clipped by 1 base and J by 0 bases; unmatched bases: 4. Looked up from germline, CDR1 is MGHRA and CDR2 is YSYEKL. CDR3 protein: CASSQGGTGIAKNIQYF. The CDR3 DNA is TGCGCCAGCAGCCAAGGAGGGACAGGGATAGCCAAAAACATTCAGTACTTC.

This sequence joins TRBV11-3 and TRBJ1-1, with D unclear. The CDR3 sequence is 12 residues long. Germline assignment: CDR1 SGHNT and CDR2 YENEEA. The V end was cut by 4 bases, the J end by 6 bases, with 9 bases between. The CDR3 sequence: CASSSRFAEAFF. In DNA, the CDR3 is TGTGCCAGCAGCTCCCGTTTCGCTGAAGCTTTCTTT.

CDR3 DNA sequence: TGCAGCGCTGTTAGGGGGGAAGGGGCTGAAGCTTTCTTT. It encodes CSAVRGEGAEAFF. The chain links TRBV29-1 to TRBJ1-1; D may be TRBD1 (6 bases). CDR1 and CDR2 (germline): SQVTM, ANQGSEA. V dropped 7 bases and J dropped 6 bases, with 18 bases sitting between them. This CDR3 spans 13 amino acids. The full variable domain, rest sourced from reference TRBV29-1 and TRBJ1-1, is SAVISQKPSRDICQRGTSLTIQCQVDSQVTMMFWYRQQPGQSLTLIATANQGSEATYESGFVIDKFPISRPNLTFSTLTVSNMSPEDSSIYLCSAVRGEGAEAFFGQGTRLTVV.

This chain uses TRBV5-1 with TRBJ2-1; D gene ambiguous. The CDR3 loop spans 13 amino acids. CDR1 is SGHRS and CDR2 is YFSETQ in the germline V gene. Trimming pared 0 bases from V and 10 bases from J, leaving 11 bases between. CDR3 loop: CASSLARPAEQFF. CDR3 DNA: TGCGCCAGCAGCTTGGCCAGACCTGCGGAGCAGTTCTTC.

The chain employs TRBV2 and TRBJ2-6; no clear D. Germline CDR1 reads SNHLY; CDR2 reads FYNNEI. The CDR3 runs 15 residues. Trimming removed 4 bases from V and 2 bases from J, with 9 bases in between. The CDR3 region is CASSVEQTGANVLTF. In DNA form, the CDR3 reads TGTGCCAGCAGTGTAGAGCAGACTGGGGCCAACGTCCTGACTTTC.

This clone appeared a few times. The chain couples TRBV4-2 to TRBJ2-3; TRBD2 is a possible D gene (7 bases). The CDR3 contains 16 residues. The ends were cut back, 5 bases at V and 3 bases at J, with 18 bases in the middle. CDR1 is LGHNA and CDR2 is YNFKEQ in the germline V gene. The CDR3 protein is CASSKGEGRATDTQYF. The CDR3 nucleotides read TGTGCCAGCAGCAAGGGGGAGGGACGGGCGACAGATACGCAGTATTTT.

The chain links TRBV7-9 to TRBJ2-7; D could derive from TRBD1 or TRBD2 (5 bases each). The ends were cut back, 4 bases at V and 0 bases at J, with 10 bases in the middle. The CDR3 runs 14 residues. Germline values: CDR1 SEHNR, CDR2 FQNEAQ (reference sequence). The CDR3: CASSSLGVSYEQYF. The CDR3, as DNA: TGTGCCAGCAGCTCCCTGGGGGTCTCCTACGAGCAGTACTTC.

The chain carries TRBV28 and TRBJ2-7; maybe TRBD1 (6 bases). The CDR3 length is 13 residues. Germline loops: CDR1 MDHEN, CDR2 SYDVKM. The V end lost 4 bases, the J end lost 1 base, and 8 bases lay between the germline ends. The CDR3 protein is CASSSGQSYEQYF. In DNA, the CDR3 is TGTGCCAGCAGTTCTGGACAGTCCTACGAGCAGTACTTC.

The V gene is TRBV5-1, the J gene TRBJ1-2; 8 bases agree with TRBD1. J was trimmed by 8 bases and V by 4 bases; bases with no gene match: 7. CDR1 SGHRS and CDR2 YFSETQ come from the germline V gene. The CDR3 contains 13 residues. The CDR3 sequence: CASSPEGQEGYTF. The CDR3 bases are TGCGCCAGCAGCCCGGAGGGACAGGAGGGCTACACCTTC.

This rearrangement joins TRBV29-1 to TRBJ2-7; 8 positions match TRBD2. Germline values: CDR1 SQVTM, CDR2 ANQGSEA. The junction had 8 bases not matched to a gene; V was cut back by 5 bases and J by 2 bases. CDR3 length equals 14 residues. CDR3 loop: CSVFGGEFTYEQYF. CDR3 in DNA: TGCAGCGTTTTCGGGGGGGAGTTCACCTACGAGCAGTACTTC.

The chain combines TRBV6-5 with TRBJ2-4, with D unresolved. The length of the CDR3 is 14 residues. The germline V gene encodes CDR1 MNHEY and CDR2 SVGAGI. The V end was cut by 5 bases, the J end by 0 bases, with 8 bases between. CDR3 residues: CASSRSLAKNIQYF. The CDR3 bases are TGTGCCAGCAGTCGCAGCCTAGCCAAAAACATTCAGTACTTC.

The table lists this clone with a few counts. The genes are TRBV28 and TRBJ1-1; D is unclear. V was trimmed by 4 bases and J by 5 bases, leaving 20 bases between them. The CDR3 contains 16 residues. Germline V gene lookup returns CDR1 MDHEN and CDR2 SYDVKM. The CDR3 loop is CASSSPGVSAETEAFF. The CDR3 region has the DNA TGTGCCAGCAGTTCCCCCGGCGTGAGTGCCGAGACTGAAGCTTTCTTT.

This clone was recorded once. The rearrangement uses TRBV29-1 and TRBJ1-2, with 12 positions matching TRBD1. The V gene end was trimmed by 4 bases and the J gene end by 5 bases; junction bases not matched to a gene: 5. Germline V gene lookup returns CDR1 SQVTM and CDR2 ANQGSEA. The CDR3 contains 14 residues. The CDR3 bases are TGCAGCGTTGCGAGGGGACAGGGGGCTTATGGCTACACCTTC. The encoded protein is CSVARGQGAYGYTF.

This rearrangement joins TRBV9 to TRBJ2-7; the match to TRBD1 covers 7 bases. Trimming took 4 bases from V and 1 from J; bases not matched to a gene: 8. The CDR3 length is 15 residues. Per germline, CDR1 SGDLS and CDR2 YYNGEE. CDR3 protein: CASSPRQGQSYEQYF. Here the CDR3 DNA reads TGTGCCAGCAGCCCCCGACAGGGTCAATCCTACGAGCAGTACTTC.

V gene TRBV23-1 combines with J gene TRBJ1-3; no definite D call. TRBV23-1 is recorded as an ORF, its role being uncertain. V was shortened by 1 base and J by 0 bases, with 16 bases between the two germline ends. The CDR3 contains 18 residues. The CDR3 region has the DNA TGCGCCAGCAGTCAATATAAGGGAAGAGGAGGCTCTGGAAACACCATATATTTT. Protein: CASSQYKGRGGSGNTIYF.

A few counts support this clone. The J gene is TRBJ2-5, the V gene TRBV7-2; D is ambiguous. Germline CDR1 is SGHTA and CDR2 is FQGNSA. This CDR3 has 12 residues. V lost 4 bases and J 2 bases, leaving 5 bases between the germline ends. The CDR3 DNA reads as TGTGCCAGCAGCTACGTACAAGAGACCCAGTACTTC. As protein: CASSYVQETQYF.

The sample holds a few counts of this clone. The CDR3 loop reads CSVGQTANYGYTF. The CDR3 coding sequence is TGCAGCGTCGGACAGACAGCTAACTATGGCTACACCTTC. The rearrangement joins TRBV29-1 to TRBJ1-2, with D possibly TRBD1 on 6 matching bases. The CDR3 is made up of 13 amino acids. V shed 6 bases and J shed 0 bases, with 11 bases lying between them. Germline V gene lookup returns CDR1 SQVTM and CDR2 ANQGSEA.

The V gene is TRBV7-3, the J gene TRBJ2-3; D may be TRBD1 or TRBD2 (5 bases each). The CDR3 extends over 15 amino acids. Between the trimmed V and J ends, which lost 2 bases and 3 bases, there was a span of 12 bases. CDR1 and CDR2 from the germline V gene are SGHTA and FQGTGA. CDR3 amino acids: CASSLDGAYTDTQYF. In nucleotides, the CDR3 is TGTGCCAGCAGCTTAGACGGGGCCTATACAGATACGCAGTATTTT.

The rearrangement joins TRBV30 to TRBJ2-7; 9 nucleotides line up with TRBD1. Germline lookup yields CDR1 GTSNPN and CDR2 SVGIG (reference sequence). V lost 6 bases and J lost 2; bases outside the gene matches: 8. The CDR3 is made up of 14 amino acids. DNA of the CDR3: TGTGCCTGCCCCCGGGGGGACAGGGCCTACGAGCAGTACTTC. This gives the protein CACPRGDRAYEQYF. The complete variable domain, with remaining parts taken from reference TRBV30 and TRBJ2-7, reads SQTIHQWPATLVQPVGSPLSLECTVEGTSNPNLYWYRQAAGRGLQLLFYSVGIGQISSEVPQNLSASRPQDRQFILSSKKLLLSDSGFYLCACPRGDRAYEQYFGPGTRLTVT.

The chain has TRBV29-1 and TRBJ2-4; 10 nucleotides line up with TRBD1. From germline, CDR1 is SQVTM and CDR2 ANQGSEA. V shed 6 bases, J shed 4 bases, and the junction held 3 bases outside the gene matches. The length of the CDR3 is 13 residues. For the CDR3, the DNA is TGCAGCGTCCCGGGACAGGGGAAAAACATTCAGTACTTC. Amino acid sequence: CSVPGQGKNIQYF.

This clone was counted a few times. The V and J genes are TRBV30 and TRBJ2-5; D is perhaps TRBD1 (5 bases). Germline V gene data show CDR1 as GTSNPN and CDR2 as SVGIG (reference sequence). This CDR3 comprises 13 residues. The V end was cut by 3 bases, the J end by 0 bases, with 8 bases between. The CDR3 DNA sequence: TGTGCCTGGAGCAGGGTCTACCAAGAGACCCAGTACTTC. Amino acids: CAWSRVYQETQYF.

In this sample, this clone turned up a few times. The chain carries TRBV5-1 and TRBJ2-3, with 7 bases aligning to TRBD1. In germline, CDR1 is SGHRS, CDR2 YFSETQ. This CDR3 region has 15 residues. V was clipped by 3 bases and J by 0 bases; unmatched bases: 4. This CDR3 reads CASSSGQTSTDTQYF. The CDR3 DNA reads as TGCGCCAGCAGCTCGGGACAGACCAGCACAGATACGCAGTATTTT.

The rearrangement joins TRBV7-9 to TRBJ1-5, with D possibly being TRBD1 (5 bases). V lost 1 base to trimming and J lost 7 bases, with 17 bases between them. The V gene's germline CDR1 is SEHNR and CDR2 FQNEAQ (reference sequence). The CDR3 sequence is 16 residues long. CDR3 coding DNA: TGTGCCAGCAGCTTAGGTTCCCAGGGTGATTGGCAGCCCCAGCATTTT. This encodes CASSLGSQGDWQPQHF.

The CDR3 sequence: CASSLPPGRSSYEQYF. CDR3 nucleotides: TGTGCCAGCAGTCTCCCCCCCGGACGCTCGTCCTACGAGCAGTACTTC. The chain couples TRBV28 to TRBJ2-7, with unresolved D. From germline, CDR1 is MDHEN and CDR2 SYDVKM. CDR3 length: 16 amino acids. The germline V and J ends were trimmed by 5 bases and 1 base, with 18 bases remaining between them.

The V and J genes are TRBV5-6 and TRBJ2-4; D gene unclear. Trimming stripped 4 bases from V and 13 bases from J, with 12 bases between. Germline V CDR1 and CDR2: SGHDT, YYEEEE. The CDR3 contains 11 residues. The CDR3 bases are TGTGCCAGCAGCCTCGACGGCGCCCAGTACTTC. Residues: CASSLDGAQYF.